The present entry profiles one T cell receptor beta chain with its context. This specimen belongs to a study of T cell changes during pregnancy in multiple sclerosis. CDR1 MNHEY and CDR2 SMNVEV come from the germline V gene (reference sequence). V gave up 3 bases and J gave up 5 bases, with 13 bases separating them. This CDR3 has 14 amino acids. Produced via immunoSEQ multiplex PCR; TCRdb's table is partial and in-frame only. The data hold nearly 60,000 clones, with under 95% observed a single time. The V gene is TRBV27, the J gene TRBJ1-2; TRBD1 is a possible D gene (5 bases). The source of this sequence is a female donor in good health, enrolled as a control in a pregnancy study. This specimen consisted of CD4+ T cells from peripheral blood mononuclear cells, obtained after pregnancy. CDR3 bases: TGTGCCAGCAGTTTGGAGGGGAAGGAATATGGCTACACCTTC. Residues: CASSLEGKEYGYTF.